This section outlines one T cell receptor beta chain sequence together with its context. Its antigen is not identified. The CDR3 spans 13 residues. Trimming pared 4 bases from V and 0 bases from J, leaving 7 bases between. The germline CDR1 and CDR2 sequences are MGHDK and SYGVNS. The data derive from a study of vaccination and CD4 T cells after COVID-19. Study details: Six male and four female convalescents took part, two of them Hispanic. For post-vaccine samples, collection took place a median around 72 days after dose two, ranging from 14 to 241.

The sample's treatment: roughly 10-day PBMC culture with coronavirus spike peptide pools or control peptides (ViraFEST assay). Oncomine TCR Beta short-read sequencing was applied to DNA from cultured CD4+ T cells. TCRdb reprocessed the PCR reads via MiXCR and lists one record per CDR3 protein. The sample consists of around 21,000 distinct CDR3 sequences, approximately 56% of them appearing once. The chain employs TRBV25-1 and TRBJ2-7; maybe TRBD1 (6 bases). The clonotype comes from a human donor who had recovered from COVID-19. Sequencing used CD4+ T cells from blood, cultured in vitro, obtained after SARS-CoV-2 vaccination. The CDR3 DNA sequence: TGTGCCAGCAGTGGACAGGTCTCCTACGAGCAGTACTTC. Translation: CASSGQVSYEQYF.